The 30 T cell receptor beta chains below come from one sample, sequenced in a study of blood T cell repertoires in COVID-19. The repertoire was sequenced with immunoSEQ multiplex PCR; TCRdb's copy has only in-frame clones and lacks some. The sample carries just under 90,000 clones, roughly 84% recorded once. The sequenced material came from peripheral blood. The receptors here all came from an elderly woman with acute or convalescent COVID-19.

The rearrangement uses TRBV5-1 and TRBJ2-5; D possibly corresponds to TRBD2 (5 bases). Trimming removed 0 bases from V and 5 bases from J, with 11 bases in between. Germline V gives CDR1 SGHRS, CDR2 YFSETQ. The CDR3 has 14 amino acids. The CDR3 loop is CASSLVGSGETQYF. The CDR3 DNA sequence: TGCGCCAGCAGCTTGGTAGGGAGCGGCGAGACCCAGTACTTC. Variable domain in full (rest from reference TRBV5-1 and TRBJ2-5): KAGVTQTPRYLIKTRGQQVTLSCSPISGHRSVSWYQQTPGQGLQFLFEYFSETQRNKGNFPGRFSGRQFSNSRSEMNVSTLELGDSALYLCASSLVGSGETQYFGPGTRLLVL.

The chain links TRBV25-1 to TRBJ2-1, with D possibly being TRBD2 (5 bases). The CDR3 consists of 13 residues. Trimming removed 1 base at V and 6 bases at J, with 7 bases between. Germline loops: CDR1 MGHDK, CDR2 SYGVNS. The CDR3: CASSEFGGNEQFF. CDR3 sequence (DNA): TGTGCCAGCAGTGAATTTGGAGGCAATGAGCAGTTCTTC.

The rearrangement joins TRBV28 to TRBJ2-1; tentative D call: TRBD2 (5 bases). Germline CDR1 is MDHEN and CDR2 is SYDVKM. There are 13 residues in the CDR3. The germline V and J ends were trimmed by 6 bases and 0 bases, with 6 bases remaining between them. The chain's CDR3 is CASRRDSYNEQFF. DNA of the CDR3: TGTGCCAGCAGGAGGGACTCCTACAATGAGCAGTTCTTC.

As concerns this clone: This sample includes further DNA sequences coding for the same CDR3. The chain is built from TRBV18 and TRBJ2-1; 13 bases match TRBD2. Germline CDR1 is KGHSH and CDR2 is LQKENI. The V and J ends lost 3 bases and 6 bases, in that order; junction bases with no gene match: 2. The CDR3 has 15 residues. The CDR3 nucleotides are TGTGCCAGCTCACCCGGGACTAGCGGGGTCAATGAGCAGTTCTTC. It yields the protein CASSPGTSGVNEQFF.

The chain couples TRBV2 to TRBJ1-1; unclear D gene. This CDR3 comprises 13 residues. The V gene's germline CDR1 is SNHLY and CDR2 FYNNEI. V gave up 10 bases and J gave up 1 base, with 13 bases separating them. CDR3 nucleotides: TGTGCCACCGAAGACACATCGAACACTGAAGCTTTCTTT. Translated, it gives CATEDTSNTEAFF.

This clone was seen a single time. The sample carries other DNA sequences with the same CDR3. CDR3 nucleotides: TGTGCCAGCTCGTCCGGGACAGAATCCTACGAGCAGTACTTC. Translation gives CASSSGTESYEQYF. The chain joins TRBV18 to TRBJ2-7, with 7 bases aligning to TRBD1. The germline V gene has CDR1 KGHSH and CDR2 LQKENI. The CDR3 runs to 14 residues. V lost 6 bases, J lost 1 base, and 6 bases stayed unmatched.

This clone was seen only once. The chain has TRBV2 and TRBJ2-7; tentatively, D is TRBD1 (8 bases). Looked up from germline, CDR1 is SNHLY and CDR2 is FYNNEI. The V gene lost 9 bases and the J gene lost 4 bases, with 16 bases spanning the gap. CDR3 length: 13 residues. DNA of the CDR3: TGTGCCAGGGGAGGGACAGGTCCTTACGAGCAGTACTTC. This sequence encodes CARGGTGPYEQYF.

This chain links TRBV6-5 with TRBJ1-2; D remains ambiguous. Germline CDR1 reads MNHEY; CDR2 reads SVGAGI. The CDR3 is 12 amino acids. With 7 bases removed from V and 8 bases from J, the gap between germline ends came to 14 bases. CDR3 DNA sequence: TGTGCCAGCACTAGCGTAGGAGGCGGCTACACCTTC. Translating it yields CASTSVGGGYTF.

This sequence joins TRBV30 and TRBJ2-7, with 8 bases lining up with TRBD1. Germline-derived CDR1 and CDR2 are GTSNPN and SVGIG (reference sequence). The ends lost 5 bases at V and 5 bases at J; junction bases unmatched: 5. This CDR3 has 12 residues. This CDR3 is CAWLDRGHEQYF. CDR3 nucleotide sequence: TGTGCCTGGCTCGACAGGGGCCACGAGCAGTACTTC.

The chain uses TRBV10-3 and TRBJ2-5; 12 bases map to TRBD2. The length of the CDR3 is 16 residues. Germline V gene data show CDR1 as ENHRY and CDR2 as SYGVKD. V lost 3 bases to trimming and J lost 2 bases; unmatched junction nucleotides: 4. CDR3: CAISELAGGPQETQYF. CDR3 sequence (DNA): TGTGCCATCAGTGAACTAGCGGGGGGTCCACAAGAGACCCAGTACTTC.

This chain uses TRBV6-6 with TRBJ1-2; 7 bases fit TRBD1. This CDR3 spans 15 amino acids. Germline V gives CDR1 MNHNY, CDR2 SVGAGI (reference sequence). V lost 4 bases to trimming and J lost 4 bases; unmatched junction nucleotides: 9. CDR3 region: CASSSFTGVGYGYTF. As DNA, the CDR3 is TGTGCCAGCAGTTCTTTTACAGGGGTGGGCTATGGCTACACCTTC.

The rearrangement joins TRBV11-2 to TRBJ1-5, with D unresolved. V was shortened by 4 bases and J by 1 base, with 8 bases between the two germline ends. The CDR3 is 14 residues long. Germline values: CDR1 SGHAT, CDR2 FQNNGV. CDR3 DNA sequence: TGTGCCAGCAGCTGGGCCGGAAGCAATCAGCCCCAGCATTTT. Its protein product is CASSWAGSNQPQHF.

This chain joins TRBV6-5 and TRBJ2-3, with no clear D. The CDR3 consists of 15 residues. The germline V and J ends were trimmed by 5 bases and 0 bases, with 12 bases remaining between them. Germline V gene data show CDR1 as MNHEY and CDR2 as SVGAGI. This CDR3 reads CASSPLGESTDTQYF. The CDR3 DNA reads TGTGCCAGCAGTCCCTTAGGAGAGAGCACAGATACGCAGTATTTT.

The CDR3 protein is CASSLDSGSYNEQFF. The CDR3 DNA reads as TGCGCCAGCAGCTTGGATAGCGGCTCCTACAATGAGCAGTTCTTC. The chain carries TRBV5-1 and TRBJ2-1; TRBD2 is a possible D gene (6 bases). Trimming left V 0 bases short and J 0 bases short, with 7 bases between. CDR3 length: 15 residues. Germline CDR1 SGHRS, CDR2 YFSETQ.

This chain connects TRBV24-1 to TRBJ1-5; no firm D call. Germline CDR1 is KGHDR and CDR2 is SFDVKD. This CDR3 is 16 amino acids long. V lost 5 bases and J lost 0, with 13 bases in between. The CDR3 DNA sequence: TGTGCCACCAGTGGGGAGACATCCTATAGCAATCAGCCCCAGCATTTT. This codes for CATSGETSYSNQPQHF.

The chain combines TRBV4-1 with TRBJ1-3; D remains unclear. This CDR3 comprises 15 residues. In germline, CDR1 is MGHRA, CDR2 YSYEKL. Deletions cut 1 base from V and 3 bases from J, with 10 bases between. CDR3 coding DNA: TGCGCCAGCAGCCAAGCATCCGGGTTTGGAAACACCATATATTTT. Its protein product is CASSQASGFGNTIYF.

The J gene is TRBJ1-4, the V gene TRBV5-6; no definite D call. There are 14 residues in the CDR3. The germline V gene has CDR1 SGHDT and CDR2 YYEEEE. Trimming cost V 1 base and J 4 bases, with 8 bases left between them. CDR3 amino acids: CASSLRGVNEKLFF. CDR3 DNA: TGTGCCAGCAGCTTGCGGGGAGTTAATGAAAAACTGTTTTTT.

This rearrangement joins TRBV6-1 to TRBJ1-1, with D hard to call. CDR1 is MNHNS and CDR2 is SASEGT in the germline V gene. The length of the CDR3 is 13 residues. The V and J ends lost 6 bases and 4 bases respectively, with 12 bases between them. The CDR3 loop is CASRKTASTEAFF. The CDR3 DNA follows: TGTGCCAGCAGGAAAACAGCCTCCACTGAAGCTTTCTTT.

The V gene is TRBV7-2, the J gene TRBJ2-7; 7 positions match TRBD1. Trimming took 4 bases from V and 3 from J; bases not matched to a gene: 9. Germline CDR1 is SGHTA and CDR2 is FQGNSA. The CDR3 has 15 amino acids. In DNA form, the CDR3 reads TGTGCCAGCAGCTCCGGGACAGTGGTCCTCTACGAGCAGTACTTC. It is translated as CASSSGTVVLYEQYF.

The V and J genes are TRBV5-1 and TRBJ2-5; D unresolved. The CDR3 consists of 13 residues. Trimming stripped 3 bases from V and 0 bases from J, with 6 bases between. The V gene's germline CDR1 is SGHRS and CDR2 YFSETQ. CDR3 protein: CASSSQYQETQYF. CDR3 sequence (DNA): TGCGCCAGCAGCTCGCAGTACCAAGAGACCCAGTACTTC.

The CDR3 DNA sequence: TGTGCCAGCAGCTTAGTACTAGCTGGGACTGACTACGAGCAGTACTTC. Protein product: CASSLVLAGTDYEQYF. The gene calls are TRBV7-6 and TRBJ2-7; possibly TRBD2 for D (6 bases). V dropped 1 base and J dropped 3 bases, with 16 bases sitting between them. Germline V gene sequence: CDR1 SGHVS, CDR2 FNYEAQ. The CDR3 sequence is 16 residues long.

This chain uses TRBV19 with TRBJ1-1; D unclear. Germline-derived CDR1 and CDR2 are LNHDA and SQIVND (reference sequence). The V gene lost 7 bases and the J gene lost 0 bases, with 12 bases spanning the gap. This CDR3 has 14 amino acids. The CDR3 loop is CASTLGVMNTEAFF. CDR3 DNA: TGTGCCAGTACCCTCGGGGTGATGAACACTGAAGCTTTCTTT.

The chain carries TRBV7-2 and TRBJ1-4; D remains ambiguous. Germline V lookup: CDR1 SGHTA, CDR2 FQGNSA. Trimming removed 3 bases at V and 5 bases at J, with 7 bases between. This CDR3 comprises 13 residues. The DNA of the CDR3 is TGTGCCAGCAGCTTTACAGTAAATGAAAAACTGTTTTTT. This codes for CASSFTVNEKLFF.

V and J are TRBV6-2 or TRBV6-3 and TRBJ1-5, with 7 nucleotides matching TRBD1. This CDR3 spans 16 amino acids. J was trimmed by 3 bases and V by 2 bases; bases with no gene match: 7. The germline V gene encodes CDR1 MNHEY and CDR2 SVGEGT. The CDR3 loop is CASSYPTGLYNQPQHF. CDR3 sequence (DNA): TGTGCCAGCAGTTACCCGACAGGGTTATACAATCAGCCCCAGCATTTT.

This chain joins TRBV6-4 and TRBJ2-1; the match to TRBD1 covers 7 bases. The CDR3 sequence is 14 residues long. Germline V gene sequence: CDR1 MRHNA, CDR2 SNTAGT. The V segment lost 4 bases and the J segment 2 bases; nucleotides outside the gene matches: 2. The CDR3 DNA reads as TGTGCCAGCAGTGCTCAGGGGGCCTACAATGAGCAGTTCTTC. Translating gives CASSAQGAYNEQFF.

V gene TRBV28 combines with J gene TRBJ1-6; D perhaps matches TRBD1 (5 bases). Trimming took off 4 bases at V and 5 bases at J, with 12 bases between the two ends. The germline gives CDR1 MDHEN, CDR2 SYDVKM. The CDR3 is made up of 15 amino acids. The CDR3 sequence is CASSSQGGNNSPLHF. CDR3 nucleotides: TGTGCCAGCAGTTCCCAGGGAGGCAATAATTCACCCCTCCACTTT.

J is TRBJ1-2 and V is TRBV5-1; 8 bases align to TRBD1. Looked up from germline, CDR1 is SGHRS and CDR2 is YFSETQ. V shed 1 base, J shed 8 bases, and the junction held 7 bases outside the gene matches. CDR3 length equals 14 residues. CDR3 sequence (DNA): TGCGCCAGCAGCTTGCTCACAGGGGGAGAAGGCTACACCTTC. Translated: CASSLLTGGEGYTF.

This clone was counted only a few times. Distinct nucleotide sequences in the sample also encode this CDR3. The chain employs TRBV7-2 and TRBJ1-5; possibly TRBD1 for D (5 bases). There are 14 residues in the CDR3. The V end lost 3 bases, the J end lost 0 bases, and 6 bases lay between the germline ends. Looked up from germline, CDR1 is SGHTA and CDR2 is FQGNSA. CDR3 sequence (DNA): TGTGCCAGCAGCTTCAGGGCTAGCAATCAGCCCCAGCATTTT. Its translation: CASSFRASNQPQHF.

The table lists this clone with a count of one. The chain carries TRBV13 and TRBJ2-7, with 11 bases identical to TRBD1. Germline-derived CDR1 and CDR2 are PRHDT and FYEKMQ (reference sequence). With V trimmed by 1 base and J by 6 bases, 17 bases remained unmatched. This CDR3 region has 19 residues. DNA of the CDR3: TGTGCCAGCAGCTTAGCAGGACGGACAGGGGGCGCGAGGTGGGCCGAGCAGTACTTC. Its translation is CASSLAGRTGGARWAEQYF.

This clone turned up a few times. The chain has TRBV15 and TRBJ1-4; 7 nucleotides agree with TRBD1. This CDR3 comprises 15 residues. Losses at the gene ends were 8 bases for V and 1 base for J; bases not matched to a gene: 7. Germline V gives CDR1 LNHNV, CDR2 YYDKDF (reference sequence). The CDR3 DNA reads TGTGCCACCTCGGACAGGCCGCTAACTAATGAAAAACTGTTTTTT. This codes for CATSDRPLTNEKLFF.